The next 17 T cell receptor beta chains were all read from a single sample in a study of vaccination effects on CD4 cells after COVID-19. The repertoire was sequenced with immunoSEQ multiplex PCR; TCRdb's copy has only in-frame clones and lacks some. The table includes some 30,000 clones, around 80% detected once. Their antigens are not known. Before sequencing took place, the ViraFEST assay used viral peptide pools to expand antigen-specific CD4+ T cells. It was after approximately 11 days of culture that CD4+ T cells were isolated. It was two doses of either the BNT162b2 or mRNA-1273 vaccine that participants received. The material was CD4+ T cells from PBMCs cultured with SARS-CoV-2 spike peptides, obtained after COVID-19 vaccination. The receptors were gathered from a human donor who received a COVID-19 vaccine. Some clones in this sample may be carry-over from other donors' samples.

The rearrangement links TRBV9 to TRBJ2-4, with a weak D call TRBD2 (6 bases). Trimming stripped 3 bases from V and 8 bases from J, with 15 bases between. The CDR3 sequence is 14 residues long. Germline CDR1 and CDR2: SGDLS and YYNGEE. The chain's CDR3 is CASSDGRPGDIQYF. The CDR3 DNA reads TGTGCCAGCAGCGACGGGAGACCTGGGGACATTCAGTACTTC.

The chain couples TRBV7-9 to TRBJ1-1, with D possibly matching TRBD1 (6 bases). Germline CDR1 reads SEHNR; CDR2 reads FQNEAQ (reference sequence). CDR3 length equals 16 residues. V was clipped by 5 bases and J by 5 bases, with 21 bases between them. This chain's CDR3 is CASSGPQGKEGTEAFF. CDR3 DNA: TGTGCCAGCAGCGGTCCACAGGGAAAAGAGGGGACTGAAGCTTTCTTT.

This chain joins TRBV18 and TRBJ1-4; 9 bases map to TRBD1. Trimming at V came to 3 bases and at J to 8 bases, leaving 7 bases not matched to a gene. The CDR3 has 15 amino acids. The germline V gene encodes CDR1 KGHSH and CDR2 LQKENI. This chain's CDR3 is CASSPPDRGEEKLFF. The CDR3 bases are TGTGCCAGCTCACCTCCGGACAGGGGAGAGGAAAAACTGTTTTTT.

The V gene is TRBV6-5, the J gene TRBJ1-4, with D unresolved. This CDR3 is built from 13 residues. The germline gives CDR1 MNHEY, CDR2 SVGAGI. Trimming cost V 5 bases and J 5 bases, with 9 bases left between them. The DNA of the CDR3 is TGTGCCAGCAGTCCATTTCAGAATGAAAAACTGTTTTTT. Protein product: CASSPFQNEKLFF.

The genes are TRBV6-4 and TRBJ1-4; perhaps TRBD1 as D (5 bases). V lost 2 bases and J lost 8, with 15 bases in between. The CDR3 length is 15 residues. Germline lookup yields CDR1 MRHNA and CDR2 SNTAGT. The CDR3 nucleotides are TGTGCCAGCAGTGACCGGGAGCGGGGCAACGAAAAACTGTTTTTT. It encodes CASSDRERGNEKLFF.

The chain joins TRBV2 to TRBJ2-1; no clear D gene. V dropped 4 bases and J dropped 4 bases, with 2 bases sitting between them. CDR1 and CDR2 from the germline V gene are SNHLY and FYNNEI. This CDR3 is built from 11 residues. The CDR3 spells CASSVYNEQFF. Written as DNA, the CDR3 is TGTGCCAGCAGTGTTTACAATGAGCAGTTCTTC. Looking up the rest from reference TRBV2 and TRBJ2-1 gives the full variable domain: EPEVTQTPSHQVTQMGQEVILRCVPISNHLYFYWYRQILGQKVEFLVSFYNNEISEKSEIFDDQFSVERPDGSNFTLKIRSTKLEDSAMYFCASSVYNEQFFGPGTRLTVL.

V usage is TRBV6-6 and J usage is TRBJ1-4; D is ambiguous. V was clipped by 6 bases and J by 5 bases, with 4 bases between them. CDR3 length: 11 residues. Per the germline V gene, CDR1 is MNHNY and CDR2 is SVGAGI (reference sequence). The CDR3 here is CASSHNEKLFF. The CDR3, as DNA: TGTGCCAGCAGCCACAATGAAAAACTGTTTTTT.

The rearrangement links TRBV2 to TRBJ1-1, with D possibly matching TRBD1 (6 bases). The CDR3 sequence is 13 residues long. The V end lost 7 bases, the J end lost 4 bases, and 13 bases lay between the germline ends. CDR1 and CDR2 (germline): SNHLY, FYNNEI. CDR3 loop: CASNGGPGTEAFF. The CDR3 DNA reads as TGTGCCAGCAACGGGGGGCCGGGCACTGAAGCTTTCTTT. The variable domain in full, completed from reference TRBV2 and TRBJ1-1, reads EPEVTQTPSHQVTQMGQEVILRCVPISNHLYFYWYRQILGQKVEFLVSFYNNEISEKSEIFDDQFSVERPDGSNFTLKIRSTKLEDSAMYFCASNGGPGTEAFFGQGTRLTVV.

The J gene is TRBJ1-6, the V gene TRBV12-3 or TRBV12-4; no clear D gene. CDR3 length: 12 amino acids. The ends were cut back, 7 bases at V and 6 bases at J, with 7 bases in the middle. CDR3 coding DNA: TGTGCCAGCACCTATAGTAATTCACCCCTCCACTTT. It encodes CASTYSNSPLHF.

Relative to its sample, this clone is medium-sized. The rearrangement joins TRBV10-3 to TRBJ1-1; D gene uncertain. Per the germline V gene, CDR1 is ENHRY and CDR2 is SYGVKD. This CDR3 region has 13 residues. The V end lost 5 bases, the J end lost 3 bases, and 10 bases lay between the germline ends. The CDR3 spells CAISRNGDTEAFF. CDR3 DNA sequence: TGTGCCATCAGTCGGAATGGGGACACTGAAGCTTTCTTT.

V gene TRBV19 combines with J gene TRBJ2-3; unclear D gene. Trimming took off 2 bases at V and 3 bases at J, with 12 bases between the two ends. From germline, CDR1 is LNHDA and CDR2 SQIVND (reference sequence). CDR3 size: 15 residues. The CDR3 DNA reads TGTGCCAGTAGTATAAAGGGTATGGTAACAGATACGCAGTATTTT. It encodes CASSIKGMVTDTQYF.

The chain joins TRBV5-4 to TRBJ2-3; TRBD2 agrees at 8 bases. The CDR3 contains 15 residues. CDR1 and CDR2 (germline): SGHNT, YYREEE (reference sequence). The V segment lost 5 bases and the J segment 2 bases; nucleotides outside the gene matches: 7. DNA for the CDR3: TGTGCCAGCAGAAGGTATAGCGGGGACACAGATACGCAGTATTTT. Its translation: CASRRYSGDTDTQYF.

The chain couples TRBV6-5 to TRBJ2-5; either TRBD1 or TRBD2 may fit D (5 bases each). Trimming cost V 6 bases and J 1 base, with 15 bases left between them. Per germline, CDR1 MNHEY and CDR2 SVGAGI. The CDR3 is made up of 15 amino acids. The CDR3 DNA reads TGTGCCAGCAGAGGGGTGCGAGGGGCCCAAGAGACCCAGTACTTC. It translates to CASRGVRGAQETQYF.

The CDR3 loop is CASSPGPRGTYEQYV. In DNA form, the CDR3 reads TGTGCCAGCAGCCCCGGTCCGAGGGGTACTTACGAGCAGTACGTC. The chain carries TRBV9 and TRBJ2-7, with D perhaps being TRBD1 or TRBD2 (5 bases each). Germline values: CDR1 SGDLS, CDR2 YYNGEE. The CDR3 consists of 15 residues. Trimming stripped 4 bases from V and 4 bases from J, with 18 bases between.

The rearrangement uses TRBV7-3 and TRBJ2-2; D possibly corresponds to TRBD2 (5 bases). V dropped 5 bases and J dropped 1 base, with 8 bases sitting between them. The V gene's germline CDR1 is SGHTA and CDR2 FQGTGA. The CDR3 runs 14 residues. The DNA of the CDR3 is TGTGCCAGCAGCACCGGGAAGAACACCGGGGAGCTGTTTTTT. Its translation: CASSTGKNTGELFF.

V usage is TRBV7-3 and J usage is TRBJ2-6; unclear D gene. Between the trimmed V and J ends, which lost 3 bases and 4 bases, there was a span of 4 bases. This CDR3 is built from 13 residues. Germline V gene data show CDR1 as SGHTA and CDR2 as FQGTGA. This CDR3 reads CASSFRGANVLTF. In nucleotides, the CDR3 is TGTGCCAGCAGCTTTAGGGGGGCCAACGTCCTGACTTTC. The full variable domain, rest sourced from reference TRBV7-3 and TRBJ2-6, is GAGVSQTPSNKVTEKGKYVELRCDPISGHTALYWYRQSLGQGPEFLIYFQGTGAADDSGLPNDRFFAVRPEGSVSTLKIQRTERGDSAVYLCASSFRGANVLTFGAGSRLTVL.

The genes are TRBV23-1 and TRBJ2-7; no clear D gene. TRBV23-1 is assigned to the ORF class and has an uncertain function. V lost 0 bases to trimming and J lost 2 bases, with 8 bases between them. This CDR3 is 14 amino acids long. The CDR3 loop is CASSQSGRPYEQYV. DNA of the CDR3: TGCGCCAGCAGTCAATCGGGCCGGCCCTACGAGCAGTACGTC.